Following are 11 T cell receptor beta chains from one sample sequenced in a study of OX40 agonist ivuxolimab in advanced cancers. The method was immunoSEQ multiplex PCR; TCRdb's version includes in-frame clones alone and lacks a portion of them. This table has about 83,000 clones, roughly 84% appearing once. The sequencing here drew on CD4+ or CD8+ T cells sorted from blood, taken in a trial of the OX40 agonist ivuxolimab. The receptors stem from an adult with an advanced solid tumor such as melanoma, head and neck, liver or kidney cancer.

This chain uses TRBV7-6 with TRBJ2-7; tentatively, D is TRBD2 (6 bases). The CDR3 has 16 residues. V was cut by 5 bases and J by 0 bases, with 17 bases left in between. Looked up from germline, CDR1 is SGHVS and CDR2 is FNYEAQ. Here the CDR3 DNA reads TGTGCCAGCAGCGATGGTTTACTAGCAAACTCCTACGAGCAGTACTTC. Protein: CASSDGLLANSYEQYF.

This chain joins TRBV19 and TRBJ1-5, with no clear D. Germline CDR1 reads LNHDA; CDR2 reads SQIVND (reference sequence). The CDR3 is made up of 14 amino acids. The ends were cut back, 6 bases at V and 0 bases at J, with 9 bases in the middle. CDR3 coding DNA: TGTGCCAGTAGCGAGAGGCATAGCAATCAGCCCCAGCATTTT. Translating gives CASSERHSNQPQHF. The whole variable domain, filled in from reference TRBV19 and TRBJ1-5, reads DGGITQSPKYLFRKEGQNVTLSCEQNLNHDAMYWYRQDPGQGLRLIYYSQIVNDFQKGDIAEGYSVSREKKESFPLTVTSAQKNPTAFYLCASSERHSNQPQHFGDGTRLSIL.

A single count supports this clone. V is TRBV10-2 and J is TRBJ2-5; tentatively, D is TRBD2 (5 bases). This CDR3 has 14 amino acids. The germline V gene has CDR1 WSHSY and CDR2 SAAADI. The V end lost 1 base, the J end lost 4 bases, and 10 bases lay between the germline ends. The CDR3 sequence: CASSEYLGGETQYF. CDR3 bases: TGCGCCAGCAGTGAGTACTTAGGAGGAGAGACCCAGTACTTC.

The genes are TRBV30 and TRBJ2-7; D tentatively reads TRBD1 or TRBD2 (5 bases each). This CDR3 is 14 amino acids long. Trimming removed 5 bases from V and 0 bases from J, with 14 bases in between. Germline V CDR1 and CDR2: GTSNPN, SVGIG (reference sequence). CDR3 in amino acids: CAWGGRGSSYEQYF. CDR3 DNA sequence: TGTGCCTGGGGGGGTAGGGGAAGCTCCTACGAGCAGTACTTC.

The chain has TRBV7-2 and TRBJ1-6, with 8 bases fitting TRBD1. Germline V gene sequence: CDR1 SGHTA, CDR2 FQGNSA. The CDR3 is 15 residues long. J lost 5 bases, V lost 5 bases, and 5 bases had no gene match. CDR3 nucleotide sequence: TGTGCCAGCAGCACCCACAGGGGGGATAATTCACCCCTCCACTTT. This translates into CASSTHRGDNSPLHF.

The J gene is TRBJ1-2, the V gene TRBV6-1; D is perhaps TRBD1 (5 bases). The CDR3 runs 13 residues. Germline CDR1 MNHNS, CDR2 SASEGT. Trimming pared 7 bases from V and 4 bases from J, leaving 13 bases between. The CDR3 DNA reads as TGTGCCAGCACTTTGACAGCAGTCTATGGCTACACCTTC. It translates to CASTLTAVYGYTF.

CDR3 region: CASSHDRETQYF. The CDR3 coding sequence is TGTGCCAGCAGCCACGATCGGGAGACCCAGTACTTC. The V gene is TRBV5-4, the J gene TRBJ2-5; D is unresolved. The CDR3 contains 12 residues. Germline CDR1 SGHNT, CDR2 YYREEE (reference sequence). V was cut by 4 bases and J by 5 bases, with 9 bases left in between.

The V and J genes are TRBV5-6 and TRBJ1-1; D is unresolved. Deletions cut 4 bases from V and 1 base from J, with 20 bases between. In germline, CDR1 is SGHDT, CDR2 YYEEEE. This CDR3 has 17 residues. The CDR3 DNA is TGTGCCAGCAGCCCGAAGGTAGGCGGCGCCAGGAACACTGAAGCTTTCTTT. Its translation is CASSPKVGGARNTEAFF.

The rearrangement uses TRBV27 and TRBJ1-2, with 10 bases fitting TRBD1. This CDR3 has 14 amino acids. J gave up 4 bases and V 5 bases, and 4 bases lay outside the gene matches. Per germline, CDR1 MNHEY and CDR2 SMNVEV (reference sequence). The CDR3 coding sequence is TGTGCCAGCAGTAGACAGGGGGCTGGCTATGGCTACACCTTC. Its translation: CASSRQGAGYGYTF.

This chain connects TRBV13 to TRBJ2-1, with 9 bases identical to TRBD1. CDR3 length: 16 amino acids. Trimming cost V 0 bases and J 7 bases; bases outside gene matches: 7. CDR1 PRHDT and CDR2 FYEKMQ come from the germline V gene (reference sequence). CDR3 bases: TGTGCCAGCAGCTTAGGAACAGGGGGCAGGGGGAATGAGCAGTTCTTC. It specifies CASSLGTGGRGNEQFF.

V and J are TRBV2 and TRBJ2-7; D is perhaps TRBD1 or TRBD2 (5 bases each). This CDR3 contains 13 residues. V lost 8 bases and J lost 1, with 12 bases in between. Germline values: CDR1 SNHLY, CDR2 FYNNEI. In nucleotides, the CDR3 is TGTGCCAGCCGGAGAGGGGTTTCCTACGAGCAGTACTTC. Translation: CASRRGVSYEQYF.